Below, 22 T cell receptor beta chains from the same sample are listed, as sequenced in a study of identifying expanded T cells in peripheral blood. TCRdb's copy holds only in-frame clones and misses some; the assay was immunoSEQ multiplex PCR. The sample has over 85,000 clones; about 91% are singletons. Sequencing was performed on blood. The origin of the receptors is a person aged 18 to 70 in good health.

This chain joins TRBV7-6 and TRBJ1-3; D gene ambiguous. The CDR3 totals 14 residues. V dropped 4 bases and J dropped 2 bases, with 9 bases sitting between them. Germline V gene sequence: CDR1 SGHVS, CDR2 FNYEAQ. The CDR3 bases are TGTGCCAGCAGCTGGGGAACTGCTGGAAACACCATATATTTT. Translation gives CASSWGTAGNTIYF.

The V gene is TRBV5-6, the J gene TRBJ1-1; D uncertain. V was trimmed by 3 bases and J by 4 bases, leaving 16 bases between them. Looked up from germline, CDR1 is SGHDT and CDR2 is YYEEEE. There are 15 residues in the CDR3. CDR3 nucleotide sequence: TGTGCCAGCAGCTCCACCACGGGGTGGGCCACTGAAGCTTTCTTT. The encoded protein is CASSSTTGWATEAFF.

The rearrangement joins TRBV7-9 to TRBJ1-1, with TRBD1 matching 7 bases. This CDR3 comprises 16 residues. Germline values: CDR1 SEHNR, CDR2 FQNEAQ (reference sequence). J lost 1 base, V lost 5 bases, and 10 bases had no gene match. The CDR3 sequence is CASSIVRGGRNTEAFF. Written as DNA, the CDR3 is TGTGCCAGCAGCATCGTCAGGGGGGGAAGGAACACTGAAGCTTTCTTT.

V and J are TRBV18 and TRBJ1-5; D perhaps matches TRBD1 (6 bases). The V gene lost 6 bases and the J gene lost 7 bases, with 19 bases spanning the gap. Germline V gene lookup returns CDR1 KGHSH and CDR2 LQKENI. The CDR3 sequence is 15 residues long. In DNA, the CDR3 is TGTGCCAGCTCGCCCGCGGGGGGGCCTGGGCAGCCCCAGCATTTT. It specifies CASSPAGGPGQPQHF.

The rearrangement joins TRBV28 to TRBJ1-5; TRBD1 aligns across 10 bases. After removal of 7 bases from V and 4 bases from J, the junction contained 4 bases not matched to a gene. CDR1 and CDR2 (germline): MDHEN, SYDVKM. CDR3 length: 14 amino acids. The DNA for the CDR3 is TGTGCCAGCACTCCGGGACAGGGGAATCAGCCCCAGCATTTT. It translates to CASTPGQGNQPQHF. Using reference TRBV28 and TRBJ1-5 for the parts outside the CDR3, the full variable domain is DVKVTQSSRYLVKRTGEKVFLECVQDMDHENMFWYRQDPGLGLRLIYFSYDVKMKEKGDIPEGYSVSREKKERFSLILESASTNQTSMYLCASTPGQGNQPQHFGDGTRLSIL.

The chain has TRBV28 and TRBJ2-1, with D unresolved. CDR3 size: 16 residues. CDR1 is MDHEN and CDR2 is SYDVKM in the germline V gene. The V end lost 2 bases, the J end lost 2 bases, and 13 bases lay between the germline ends. The CDR3 is CASSLTREVPYNEQFF. The CDR3 coding sequence is TGTGCCAGCAGTTTAACAAGGGAAGTCCCCTACAATGAGCAGTTCTTC.

The chain employs TRBV2 and TRBJ1-1; 7 bases align to TRBD1. The CDR3 length is 13 residues. Germline assignment: CDR1 SNHLY and CDR2 FYNNEI. Germline trimming cut 7 bases from V and 5 bases from J; bases unmatched to any gene: 7. Written as DNA, the CDR3 is TGTGCCAGCATAAGGCAGGGGGGTACTGAAGCTTTCTTT. Residues: CASIRQGGTEAFF. The full variable domain, completed using reference TRBV2 and TRBJ1-1, is EPEVTQTPSHQVTQMGQEVILRCVPISNHLYFYWYRQILGQKVEFLVSFYNNEISEKSEIFDDQFSVERPDGSNFTLKIRSTKLEDSAMYFCASIRQGGTEAFFGQGTRLTVV.

The chain has TRBV20-1 and TRBJ2-1; D is ambiguous. Germline CDR1 and CDR2: DFQATT and SNEGSKA (reference sequence). This CDR3 region has 10 residues. The V gene lost 5 bases and the J gene lost 9 bases, with 8 bases spanning the gap. The CDR3 DNA reads TGCAGTGCTCTTAAGCTTGAGCAGTTCTTC. It encodes CSALKLEQFF.

This clone was seen more than once but under ten times. This chain connects TRBV2 to TRBJ1-6; D is perhaps TRBD1 (5 bases). V was shortened by 5 bases and J by 10 bases, with 9 bases between the two germline ends. CDR1 and CDR2 from the germline V gene are SNHLY and FYNNEI. The CDR3 sequence is 12 residues long. The CDR3 nucleotides read TGTGCCAGCAGTCCGACAGCCTCACCCCTCCACTTT. Amino acid sequence: CASSPTASPLHF. Full variable domain (missing parts from reference TRBV2 and TRBJ1-6): EPEVTQTPSHQVTQMGQEVILRCVPISNHLYFYWYRQILGQKVEFLVSFYNNEISEKSEIFDDQFSVERPDGSNFTLKIRSTKLEDSAMYFCASSPTASPLHFGNGTRLTVT.

The chain is built from TRBV5-8 and TRBJ2-6; D is tentatively TRBD1 or TRBD2 (5 bases each). Germline V lookup: CDR1 SGHTS, CDR2 YDEGEE. V lost 4 bases and J 4 bases, leaving 12 bases between the germline ends. The CDR3 has 15 amino acids. The chain's CDR3 is CASSPGTTGANVLTF. CDR3 DNA: TGTGCCAGCAGCCCGGGGACGACCGGGGCCAACGTCCTGACTTTC.

The chain couples TRBV5-1 to TRBJ2-5; D possibly corresponds to TRBD1 (6 bases). Trimming removed 2 bases at V and 2 bases at J, with 13 bases between. Germline V CDR1 and CDR2: SGHRS, YFSETQ. The CDR3 covers 15 residues. CDR3: CASSLPTGIQETQYF. CDR3 bases: TGCGCCAGCAGCTTACCAACAGGGATACAAGAGACCCAGTACTTC.

V usage is TRBV25-1 and J usage is TRBJ2-7; unclear D gene. Germline values: CDR1 MGHDK, CDR2 SYGVNS. The CDR3 is 13 amino acids. Trimming took off 1 base at V and 4 bases at J, with 8 bases between the two ends. CDR3 sequence: CASSESRNYEQYF. The CDR3 coding sequence is TGTGCCAGCAGTGAATCCCGAAATTACGAGCAGTACTTC.

The table lists this clone with a few counts. This chain uses TRBV19 with TRBJ2-3, with D uncertain. Trimming removed 5 bases at V and 4 bases at J, with 19 bases between. The CDR3 length is 16 residues. In germline, CDR1 is LNHDA, CDR2 SQIVND (reference sequence). The CDR3 loop is CASSPYSFPDADTQYF. The CDR3 region has the DNA TGTGCCAGTAGTCCGTATTCTTTCCCCGACGCAGATACGCAGTATTTT.

The gene calls are TRBV7-2 and TRBJ1-2; no definite D call. V was pared by 5 bases and J by 2 bases, with 15 bases between. Germline CDR1 and CDR2: SGHTA and FQGNSA. The CDR3 is made up of 15 amino acids. The CDR3 DNA reads TGTGCCAGCAGCCCCGCTCCGCAGATCAACTATGGCTACACCTTC. It specifies CASSPAPQINYGYTF. Full variable domain (missing parts from reference TRBV7-2 and TRBJ1-2): GAGVSQSPSNKVTEKGKDVELRCDPISGHTALYWYRQSLGQGLEFLIYFQGNSAPDKSGLPSDRFSAERTGGSVSTLTIQRTQQEDSAVYLCASSPAPQINYGYTFGSGTRLTVV.

The chain joins TRBV4-1 to TRBJ1-5; no clear D gene. Germline V gene data show CDR1 as MGHRA and CDR2 as YSYEKL. The CDR3 spans 14 residues. V shed 5 bases and J shed 0 bases, with 8 bases lying between them. As DNA, the CDR3 is TGCGCCAGCAGCTTCCTGGGTAGCAATCAGCCCCAGCATTTT. The encoded protein is CASSFLGSNQPQHF.

The chain recombines TRBV2 with TRBJ2-3; D gene unclear. The CDR3 has 14 residues. The V and J ends lost 7 bases and 0 bases respectively, with 11 bases between them. Germline V gene sequence: CDR1 SNHLY, CDR2 FYNNEI. The CDR3 spells CASKRTASTDTQYF. For the CDR3, the DNA is TGTGCCAGCAAGAGGACCGCTAGCACAGATACGCAGTATTTT. The full variable domain, its missing parts supplied by reference TRBV2 and TRBJ2-3, is EPEVTQTPSHQVTQMGQEVILRCVPISNHLYFYWYRQILGQKVEFLVSFYNNEISEKSEIFDDQFSVERPDGSNFTLKIRSTKLEDSAMYFCASKRTASTDTQYFGPGTRLTVL.

This clone occurred once. The V call is TRBV6-5, the J call TRBJ2-5; D possibly corresponds to TRBD1 (5 bases). V dropped 2 bases and J dropped 1 base, with 5 bases sitting between them. The CDR3 sequence is 13 residues long. Germline V gene lookup returns CDR1 MNHEY and CDR2 SVGAGI. This chain's CDR3 is CASSYRGQETQYF. Here the CDR3 DNA reads TGTGCCAGCAGTTACAGGGGCCAAGAGACCCAGTACTTC.

The chain joins TRBV21-1 to TRBJ1-2. TRBV21-1 is reported as a pseudogene. This CDR3 region has 12 residues. CDR3 protein: CASSNGVYGYTF. CDR3 coding DNA: TGTGCCAGCAGCAATGGAGTCTATGGCTACACCTTC.

The chain is built from TRBV9 and TRBJ1-1; D is ambiguous. Germline values: CDR1 SGDLS, CDR2 YYNGEE. The length of the CDR3 is 13 residues. With 3 bases removed from V and 1 base from J, the gap between germline ends came to 7 bases. This CDR3 reads CASSAPGNTEAFF. In nucleotides, the CDR3 is TGTGCCAGCAGCGCCCCCGGGAACACTGAAGCTTTCTTT.

This clone was counted only a few times. The chain links TRBV9 to TRBJ2-2; no clear D gene. Germline assignment: CDR1 SGDLS and CDR2 YYNGEE. With 6 bases removed from V and 1 base from J, the gap between germline ends came to 13 bases. The CDR3 has 15 amino acids. CDR3 in amino acids: CASTIGLMNTGELFF. The CDR3 coding sequence is TGTGCCAGCACTATTGGGCTGATGAACACCGGGGAGCTGTTTTTT.

The chain joins TRBV29-1 to TRBJ2-3; 10 nucleotides line up with TRBD2. CDR3 length equals 13 residues. V lost 5 bases and J lost 3; bases outside the gene matches: 2. CDR1 and CDR2 from the germline V gene are SQVTM and ANQGSEA. Here the CDR3 reads CSVLAGGTDTQYF. The CDR3 coding sequence is TGCAGCGTTTTAGCGGGAGGTACAGATACGCAGTATTTT.

V is TRBV5-1 and J is TRBJ2-5; D may be TRBD2 (5 bases). The CDR3 runs 12 residues. Germline values: CDR1 SGHRS, CDR2 YFSETQ. Trimming removed 3 bases at V and 7 bases at J, with 10 bases between. This chain's CDR3 is CASSWEGGTQYF. The CDR3 nucleotides read TGCGCCAGCAGCTGGGAAGGAGGGACCCAGTACTTC.